The 14 T cell receptor beta chains reported below all come from one sample, sequenced in a study of CXCR3-negative and CXCR3-positive naive CD8 T cells. Study-wide points: TRB CDR3 hydrophobicity was greater in CXCR3-positive naive cells than in CXCR3-negative naive cells.

These receptors' targets are unknown. UMI-labeled 5' RACE yielded the TRB cDNA libraries. TCRdb reprocessed the 5' RACE reads and stores each CDR3 protein as one record, lacking DNA. This table lists tens of thousands of distinct CDR3 sequences. Sequenced input: naive CXCR3+ CD8+ T cells from blood. Subset given: CD45RO-CCR7+CD27+CD95- naive CD8+ T cells expressing CXCR3 (TNR3+). These receptors were obtained from a human donor in good health. Some clones in this sample may be carry-over from other donors' samples.

The chain combines TRBV6-6 with TRBJ1-3. Germline-derived CDR1 and CDR2 are MNHNY and SVGAGI (reference sequence). This CDR3 is built from 16 residues. CDR3 loop: CASSPLGGNSGNTIYF.

The V call is TRBV27, the J call TRBJ2-1; TCRdb's D call of TRBD2 is untestable without DNA. The CDR3 extends over 13 amino acids. In germline, CDR1 is MNHEY, CDR2 SMNVEV (reference sequence). CDR3 in amino acids: CASSPRAGYEQFF.

This sequence joins TRBV12-3 or TRBV12-4 and TRBJ1-4. The CDR3 runs 16 residues. The CDR3 reads CASSSLEGPANGKLFF.

This chain connects TRBV12-3 or TRBV12-4 to TRBJ2-7; TCRdb returns TRBD1, unconfirmable since there is no DNA. The CDR3 loop spans 12 amino acids. The CDR3 sequence is CASSLGATEQYF.

This chain joins TRBV25-1 and TRBJ2-7. Per germline, CDR1 MGHDK and CDR2 SYGVNS. CDR3 length: 11 amino acids. The CDR3 spells CASSDADEQYF.

The chain joins TRBV29-1 to TRBJ1-2; TCRdb gives TRBD1 as the D gene, but with no DNA this cannot be confirmed. CDR1 SQVTM and CDR2 ANQGSEA come from the germline V gene. CDR3 length: 14 residues. The CDR3 is CSVEDYAPGEGYTF.

The genes are TRBV7-6 and TRBJ2-1; with no DNA, the TCRdb D assignment of TRBD2 cannot be verified. The germline CDR1 and CDR2 sequences are SGHVS and FNYEAQ. This CDR3 region has 13 residues. The CDR3 here is CASSFTGGNEQFF.

The V call is TRBV5-4, the J call TRBJ2-2; without DNA, the TCRdb call of TRBD2 cannot be checked. Germline V gives CDR1 SGHNT, CDR2 YYREEE (reference sequence). This CDR3 is 15 amino acids long. The CDR3 reads CASSLIAGGTGELFF.

This chain links TRBV6-2 or TRBV6-3 with TRBJ2-2; TCRdb calls TRBD1, which cannot be checked without DNA. Germline lookup yields CDR1 MNHEY and CDR2 SVGEGT. The CDR3 totals 20 residues. CDR3 in amino acids: CASSFIRDREARTFTGELFF.

The chain employs TRBV28 and TRBJ2-4; TCRdb proposes TRBD1, but this gene call is untestable without DNA. The CDR3 totals 17 residues. Germline lookup yields CDR1 MDHEN and CDR2 SYDVKM. CDR3 residues: CASSVAGAGLAKNIRYF.

This chain links TRBV3-1 with TRBJ2-1. The CDR3 length is 13 residues. Germline-derived CDR1 and CDR2 are LGHDT and YNNKEL (reference sequence). The CDR3 loop is CASSQVAVNEQFF.

The chain combines TRBV10-3 with TRBJ2-5. The germline V gene has CDR1 ENHRY and CDR2 SYGVKD. The CDR3 runs 11 residues. CDR3 amino acids: CAISDSWTQYF.

The chain joins TRBV20-1 to TRBJ2-7; as DNA is missing, the TRBD2 call by TCRdb cannot be tested. The CDR3 sequence is 15 residues long. Per germline, CDR1 DFQATT and CDR2 SNEGSKA (reference sequence). The CDR3 loop reads CSAPSWREVFYEQYF.

CDR3 sequence: CSVEGTDITDTQYF. This sequence joins TRBV29-1 and TRBJ2-3; TCRdb reports TRBD1, a call that lacks DNA to check it against. The CDR3 consists of 14 residues. Germline loops: CDR1 SQVTM, CDR2 ANQGSEA.